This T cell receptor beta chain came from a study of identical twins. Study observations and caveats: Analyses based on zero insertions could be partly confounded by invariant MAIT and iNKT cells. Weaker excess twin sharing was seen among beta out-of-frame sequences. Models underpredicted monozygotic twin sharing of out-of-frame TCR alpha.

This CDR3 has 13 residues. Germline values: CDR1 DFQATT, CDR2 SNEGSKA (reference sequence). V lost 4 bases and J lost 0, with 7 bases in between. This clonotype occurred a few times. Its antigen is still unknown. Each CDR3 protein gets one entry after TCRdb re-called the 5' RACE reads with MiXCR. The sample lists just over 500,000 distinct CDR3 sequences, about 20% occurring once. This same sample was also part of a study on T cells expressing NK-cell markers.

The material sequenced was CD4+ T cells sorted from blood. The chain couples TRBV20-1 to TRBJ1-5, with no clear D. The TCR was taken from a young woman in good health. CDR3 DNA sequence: TGCAGTGCTACCGATTATAGCAATCAGCCCCAGCATTTT. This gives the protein CSATDYSNQPQHF.